One sample yielded the 16 T cell receptor beta chains listed below, sequenced in a study of cytomegalovirus exposure and HLA in healthy donors. The primer mix had 60 Vbeta and 13 Jbeta primers. This table comes from immunoSEQ multiplex PCR, and its TCRdb copy is limited to in-frame clones, with some not included. The table shows around 50,000 clones, with about four fifths occurring only once. The sequencing input was PBMCs. The source is a man aged 35 to 55 in good health and CMV-seronegative.

The rearrangement joins TRBV7-2 to TRBJ2-5, with 11 bases lining up with TRBD2. This CDR3 is 18 amino acids long. Germline assignment: CDR1 SGHTA and CDR2 FQGNSA. With 1 base clipped from V and 4 bases from J, the junction kept 11 bases outside the gene matches. The CDR3 reads CASSLDSLAGGLRETQYF. The CDR3 DNA reads TGTGCCAGCAGCTTAGATAGTCTAGCGGGGGGCCTCCGAGAGACCCAGTACTTC.

The chain links TRBV7-6 to TRBJ2-1, with 11 bases aligning to TRBD2. The germline V gene encodes CDR1 SGHVS and CDR2 FNYEAQ. J gave up 9 bases and V 0 bases, and 7 bases lay outside the gene matches. This CDR3 region has 16 residues. CDR3 residues: CASSLAASGGTSEQFF. Here the CDR3 DNA reads TGTGCCAGCAGCTTAGCCGCTAGCGGGGGGACGAGTGAGCAGTTCTTC.

The V gene is TRBV5-1, the J gene TRBJ2-2, with D perhaps matching TRBD2 (7 bases). Deletions cut 5 bases from V and 4 bases from J, with 18 bases between. The CDR3 totals 16 residues. Per germline, CDR1 SGHRS and CDR2 YFSETQ. CDR3 coding DNA: TGCGCCAGCAGTAGCTCTGGACGGGGGGCCACCGGGGAGCTGTTTTTT. It translates to CASSSSGRGATGELFF.

The rearrangement links TRBV7-3 to TRBJ1-2, with TRBD1 matching over 7 bases. The CDR3 has 17 amino acids. The J segment lost 2 bases and the V segment lost 4 bases, leaving 13 bases of the junction unmatched. Germline V gene sequence: CDR1 SGHTA, CDR2 FQGTGA. CDR3 amino acids: CASSSGRGAQGNYGYTF. CDR3 coding DNA: TGTGCCAGCAGCTCCGGCCGAGGAGCACAGGGGAACTATGGCTACACCTTC.

V and J are TRBV30 and TRBJ1-1; D perhaps matches TRBD1 (5 bases). Germline CDR1 GTSNPN, CDR2 SVGIG (reference sequence). The V end lost 0 bases, the J end lost 4 bases, and 9 bases lay between the germline ends. The CDR3 runs to 13 residues. The DNA of the CDR3 is TGTGCCTGGAGTGTGGGGGGATTCACTGAAGCTTTCTTT. This gives the protein CAWSVGGFTEAFF.

A few counts support this clone. The CDR3 bases are TGTGCCAGCAGTTACAAAGGGGGCGGCTCTGGAAACACCATATATTTT. Its protein is CASSYKGGGSGNTIYF. The chain links TRBV6-5 to TRBJ1-3; 7 bases are shared with TRBD1. V lost 2 bases and J lost 0; bases outside the gene matches: 4. Germline V gene lookup returns CDR1 MNHEY and CDR2 SVGAGI. The CDR3 has 16 residues.

The rearrangement links TRBV27 to TRBJ1-1, with 12 bases that match TRBD1. The CDR3 is 16 amino acids. With 4 bases clipped from V and 3 bases from J, the junction kept 6 bases outside the gene matches. Germline CDR1 MNHEY, CDR2 SMNVEV (reference sequence). CDR3 bases: TGTGCCAGCAGTTACGGGACAGGGGGCGTGTACACTGAAGCTTTCTTT. Translating it yields CASSYGTGGVYTEAFF.

The V call is TRBV5-6, the J call TRBJ1-2, with TRBD1 matching over 8 bases. Germline CDR1 SGHDT, CDR2 YYEEEE. The ends lost 5 bases at V and 4 bases at J; junction bases unmatched: 10. This CDR3 is built from 15 residues. CDR3 loop: CASRTPTGAGYGYTF. The CDR3 DNA sequence: TGTGCCAGCAGGACCCCGACAGGGGCTGGCTATGGCTACACCTTC.

The CDR3 sequence: CASSPWRGAANEQFF. The CDR3 DNA is TGCGCCAGCAGCCCCTGGCGGGGGGCTGCCAATGAGCAGTTCTTC. The V and J genes are TRBV10-1 and TRBJ2-1; 8 bases are a match to TRBD2. The junction had 10 bases not matched to a gene; V was cut back by 6 bases and J by 6 bases. The CDR3 totals 15 residues. Per germline, CDR1 WNHNN and CDR2 SYGVQD (reference sequence).

V usage is TRBV30 and J usage is TRBJ2-7; no clear D gene. CDR3 length: 16 amino acids. The germline V gene has CDR1 GTSNPN and CDR2 SVGIG (reference sequence). The ends were cut back, 2 bases at V and 1 base at J, with 18 bases in the middle. The CDR3 nucleotides are TGTGCCTGGAGTCTCCCATTACAGAGAATTTCCTACGAGCAGTACTTC. Translation: CAWSLPLQRISYEQYF.

This clone was detected only once. The J gene is TRBJ2-7, the V gene TRBV16; TRBD1 matches at 9 bases. There are 15 residues in the CDR3. Germline CDR1 is KGHSY and CDR2 is FQNENV. V trimming: 3 bases; J trimming: 4 bases; junction bases outside the gene matches: 7. The CDR3 sequence: CASSHADRGGYEQYF. Written as DNA, the CDR3 is TGTGCCAGCAGCCATGCGGACAGGGGAGGTTACGAGCAGTACTTC.

This clone occurred once. The rearrangement links TRBV2 to TRBJ2-3; 7 bases map to TRBD1. Germline CDR1 SNHLY, CDR2 FYNNEI. The CDR3 loop spans 17 amino acids. Trimming at V came to 5 bases and at J to 6 bases, leaving 17 bases not matched to a gene. The DNA of the CDR3 is TGTGCCAGCAGTACTCTCCGACAGGGAGTCACTTCTGATACGCAGTATTTT. This encodes CASSTLRQGVTSDTQYF.

The chain has TRBV30 and TRBJ2-1; D is possibly TRBD1 (6 bases). The CDR3 runs 15 residues. Germline values: CDR1 GTSNPN, CDR2 SVGIG (reference sequence). V was cut by 0 bases and J by 3 bases, with 12 bases left in between. The CDR3, as DNA: TGTGCCTGGAGTGTGTTACAGGGTAACTACAATGAGCAGTTCTTC. Translation gives CAWSVLQGNYNEQFF.

The CDR3 DNA reads TGTGCCAGCAGCTCGGACGGCAGGGGAGCGCAAGAGACCCAGTACTTC. It encodes CASSSDGRGAQETQYF. This rearrangement joins TRBV5-4 to TRBJ2-5, with D perhaps matching TRBD1 (6 bases). The CDR3 is 16 amino acids. Germline CDR1 SGHNT, CDR2 YYREEE (reference sequence). Trimming pared 3 bases from V and 2 bases from J, leaving 17 bases between.

The chain recombines TRBV11-3 with TRBJ2-7; TRBD2 might be the D (6 bases). This CDR3 has 14 amino acids. Trimming removed 1 base at V and 3 bases at J, with 10 bases between. CDR1 and CDR2 (germline): SGHNT, YENEEA. DNA of the CDR3: TGTGCCAGCAGCTTAGTCGGGGGTAACTACGAGCAGTACTTC. Translating gives CASSLVGGNYEQYF.

The rearrangement joins TRBV7-6 to TRBJ1-2; 10 bases are a match to TRBD1. The CDR3 extends over 14 amino acids. V trimming: 5 bases; J trimming: 6 bases; junction bases outside the gene matches: 6. Per the germline V gene, CDR1 is SGHVS and CDR2 is FNYEAQ. CDR3 nucleotides: TGTGCCAGCAGCCCCGGGACAGGGGTCAATGGCTACACCTTC. Its translation: CASSPGTGVNGYTF.